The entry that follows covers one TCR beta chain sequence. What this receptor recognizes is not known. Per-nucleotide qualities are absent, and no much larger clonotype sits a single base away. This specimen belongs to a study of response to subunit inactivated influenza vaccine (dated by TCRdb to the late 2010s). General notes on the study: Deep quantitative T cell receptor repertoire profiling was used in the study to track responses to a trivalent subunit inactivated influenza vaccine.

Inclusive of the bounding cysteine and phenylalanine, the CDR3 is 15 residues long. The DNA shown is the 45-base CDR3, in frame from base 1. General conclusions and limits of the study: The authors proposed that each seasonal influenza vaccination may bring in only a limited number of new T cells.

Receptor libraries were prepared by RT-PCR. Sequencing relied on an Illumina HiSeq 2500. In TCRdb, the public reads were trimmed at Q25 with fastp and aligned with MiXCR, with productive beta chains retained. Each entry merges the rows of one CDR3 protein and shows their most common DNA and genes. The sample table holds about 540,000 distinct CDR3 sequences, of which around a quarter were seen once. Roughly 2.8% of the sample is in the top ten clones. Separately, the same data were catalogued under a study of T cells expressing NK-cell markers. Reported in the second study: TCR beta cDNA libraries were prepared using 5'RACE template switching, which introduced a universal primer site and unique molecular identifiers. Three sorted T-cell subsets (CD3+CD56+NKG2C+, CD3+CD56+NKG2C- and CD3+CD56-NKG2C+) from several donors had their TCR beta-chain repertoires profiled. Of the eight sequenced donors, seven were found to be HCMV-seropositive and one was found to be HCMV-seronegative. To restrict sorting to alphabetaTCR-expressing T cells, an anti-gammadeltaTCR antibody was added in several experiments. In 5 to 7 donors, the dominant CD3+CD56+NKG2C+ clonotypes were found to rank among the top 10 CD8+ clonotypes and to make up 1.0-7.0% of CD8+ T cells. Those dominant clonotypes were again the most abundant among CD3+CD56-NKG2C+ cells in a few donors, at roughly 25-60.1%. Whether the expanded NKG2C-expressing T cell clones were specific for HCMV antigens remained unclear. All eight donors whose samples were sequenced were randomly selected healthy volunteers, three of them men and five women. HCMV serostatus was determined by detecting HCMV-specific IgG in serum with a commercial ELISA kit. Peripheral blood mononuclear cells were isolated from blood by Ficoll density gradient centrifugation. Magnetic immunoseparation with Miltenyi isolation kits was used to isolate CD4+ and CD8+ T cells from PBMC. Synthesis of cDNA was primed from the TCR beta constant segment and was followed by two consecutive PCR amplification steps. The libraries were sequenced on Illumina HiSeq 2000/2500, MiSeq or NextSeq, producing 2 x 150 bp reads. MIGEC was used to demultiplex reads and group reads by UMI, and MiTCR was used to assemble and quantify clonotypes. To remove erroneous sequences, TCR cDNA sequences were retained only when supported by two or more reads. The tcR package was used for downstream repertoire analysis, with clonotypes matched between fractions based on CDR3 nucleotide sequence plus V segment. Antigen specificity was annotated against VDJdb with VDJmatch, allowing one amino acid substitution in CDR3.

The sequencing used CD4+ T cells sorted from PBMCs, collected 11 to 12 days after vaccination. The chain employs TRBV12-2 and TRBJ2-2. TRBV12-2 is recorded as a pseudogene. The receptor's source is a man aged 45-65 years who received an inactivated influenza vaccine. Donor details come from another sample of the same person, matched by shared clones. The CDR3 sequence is CASRLEKENTGELFF. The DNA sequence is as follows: TGTGCAAGTCGCTTGGAAAAGGAGAACACCGGGGAGCTGTTTTTT.